The source of this TCR beta chain is a study of CD8 T cells in Susac syndrome. Per germline, CDR1 MDHEN and CDR2 SYDVKM. Trimming shortened V by 4 bases and J by 4 bases, and 10 bases separated the two germline ends. There are 13 residues in the CDR3. Sequencing of TCR beta was carried out in blood CD8+ and CD4+ T cells. The patients who served as multiple sclerosis controls were treatment-naive and had stable or active relapsing-remitting disease that fulfilled the revised McDonald criteria. Purification of the CD8+ and CD4+ T cells relied on negative isolation, and TEMRA cells underwent FACS enrichment. Reverse transcription used about 0.45 to 1 ug RNA and random hexamers. immunoSEQ multiplex PCR amplified TCR beta CDR3 across 54 Vbeta, 13 Jbeta. TCRdb re-called the immunoSEQ multiplex PCR reads through MiXCR, storing one row per CDR3 protein. The sample has about 300,000 distinct CDR3 sequences; 92% are singletons.

Sequencing was performed on CD4+ T cells from PBMCs. The rearrangement joins TRBV28 to TRBJ1-2, with D perhaps matching TRBD1 (5 bases). The source of this sequence is a human donor with multiple sclerosis. CDR3 sequence: CASSSQTVYGYTF. For the CDR3, the DNA is TGTGCCAGCAGTTCCCAGACAGTCTATGGCTACACCTTC.